A selection of T cell receptor beta chains follows, all from one sample in a study of T-cell memory formation after mild COVID-19. TCRdb re-called the 5' RACE reads through MiXCR, storing one row per CDR3 protein. In the table there are roughly 68,000 distinct CDR3 sequences, approximately 16% of which are singletons. Sequenced: PBMCs or a T cell subset sorted from them (not recorded which). The receptors stem from an adult woman who had mild COVID-19 (a few samples of this study predate the infection). Cell type and time point are not known. CDR3s include the opening cysteine and the closing phenylalanine or tryptophan. Clone size is not always given. Where it is, it says once, few, many or a class for expanded clones.

clone_size | j_call | v_call | cdr3_aa
- | TRBJ2-7 | TRBV20-1 | CSAQDFYEQYF
- | TRBJ2-5 | TRBV25-1 | CASSEWDFYRAQETQYF
- | TRBJ2-3 | TRBV30 | CAWRVGPGLDTQYF
- | TRBJ2-1 | TRBV7-3 | CASSLDGGAVAYNEQFF
few | TRBJ1-2 | TRBV9 | CASSASVSNYGYTF
- | TRBJ2-7 | TRBV6-5 | CASSQLGSYEQYF
few | TRBJ2-7 | TRBV7-8 | CASSEDGQGSSYEQYF
few | TRBJ1-1 | TRBV7-8 | CASSLVTDRGGYMNTEAFF
- | TRBJ1-2 | TRBV12-3/TRBV12-4 | CASTLGRDGYTF
- | TRBJ1-1 | TRBV9 | CASSVAGSNTEAFF
few | TRBJ1-2 | TRBV12-3/TRBV12-4 | CASSQSIGGYYGYTF
- | TRBJ1-1 | TRBV6-5 | CASREVLNTEAFF
- | TRBJ2-1 | TRBV5-1 | CASHAPGYYNEQFF
- | TRBJ2-7 | TRBV12-3/TRBV12-4 | CASTSPGQGTHEQYF
few | TRBJ2-5 | TRBV18 | CASSPGYQETQYF
- | TRBJ1-2 | TRBV29-1 | CSVTGMGGYTF
few | TRBJ2-3 | TRBV7-6 | CASSFNTDTQYF
- | TRBJ2-2 | TRBV7-6 | CASSHLWVPGSNTGELFF
few | TRBJ2-7 | TRBV20-1 | CSATGQPYLPGEQYF
few | TRBJ2-1 | TRBV11-3 | CASSARDVPPNEQFF
few | TRBJ2-1 | TRBV30 | CAWRNGRSYNEQFF
- | TRBJ2-7 | TRBV6-1 | CASSALYYEQYF
- | TRBJ2-3 | TRBV7-2 | CASSPMGVYGTDTQYF
few | TRBJ2-2 | TRBV9 | CASSPGLATAGELFF
many | TRBJ2-2 | TRBV15 | CATSTLVWNTGELFF
few | TRBJ2-1 | TRBV19 | CASSMWTGYNEQFF
- | TRBJ1-1 | TRBV30 | CAWSNTEAFF
- | TRBJ2-7 | TRBV2 | CASKRGGAVEQYF
- | TRBJ2-6 | TRBV6-5 | CASGATGVNVLTF
few | TRBJ2-5 | TRBV7-2 | CASSLGGTVGETQYF
- | TRBJ2-5 | TRBV5-1 | CANTVTRRGPETQYF
- | TRBJ2-1 | TRBV6-5 | CASSYSRGASSYNEQFF
many | TRBJ2-7 | TRBV21-1 | CASSKVSRRQGRNEQYF
once | TRBJ2-7 | TRBV4-3 | CASSQDFLAGTASYEQYF
- | TRBJ2-7 | TRBV4-3 | CASAPGVPSYEQYF
- | TRBJ2-3 | TRBV5-5 | CASSPGHFTDTQYF